The clone carrying this TCR beta chain counts as large. Libraries were prepared by immunoSEQ multiplex PCR; TCRdb keeps only in-frame clonotypes and omits some of them. The sample carries 5,400 or so clones, around 81% recorded once. The data stem from a study of hypomethylating agent response in myelodysplastic syndrome. Study context: Patients with myelodysplastic syndrome were fewer than ten male and 2 female.

The sequence derives from a human donor with myelodysplastic syndrome. The source was bone marrow, collected before or after starting hypomethylating agent treatment for myelodysplastic syndrome (not recorded which).

The CDR3 DNA sequence: TGTGCCAGTAGTCTCCGGGACAGGGATGAAAAACTGTTTTTT. It encodes CASSLRDRDEKLFF. The chain combines TRBV19 with TRBJ1-4; 9 positions match TRBD1. J gave up 6 bases and V 5 bases, and 4 bases lay outside the gene matches. Germline V CDR1 and CDR2: LNHDA, SQIVND (reference sequence). The CDR3 is 14 amino acids.